Listed here are 18 T cell receptor beta chains from one sample, sequenced in a study of control samples from healthy donors and cancer patients. Produced via immunoSEQ multiplex PCR; TCRdb's table is partial and in-frame only. The sample shows about 95,000 clones, approximately 90% of them seen only once. Sequenced input: blood. These receptors originate from a woman aged 65 to 85 in good health.

V and J are TRBV29-1 and TRBJ2-2; D may be TRBD2 (6 bases). The CDR3 sequence is 15 residues long. Germline CDR1 SQVTM, CDR2 ANQGSEA. V was shortened by 5 bases and J by 0 bases, with 13 bases between the two germline ends. CDR3 sequence (DNA): TGCAGCGTTCTAAGCGGGTCCTCGAACACCGGGGAGCTGTTTTTT. This encodes CSVLSGSSNTGELFF.

This clone was recorded only once. The rearrangement uses TRBV20-1 and TRBJ2-3; D is undetermined. Trimming stripped 6 bases from V and 0 bases from J, with 13 bases between. The CDR3 is made up of 14 amino acids. Germline CDR1 reads DFQATT; CDR2 reads SNEGSKA (reference sequence). The chain's CDR3 is CSASHLTSTDTQYF. The CDR3 nucleotides are TGCAGTGCCAGTCACCTAACTAGCACAGATACGCAGTATTTT.

The genes are TRBV5-1 and TRBJ1-2, with 9 bases that match TRBD1. J was trimmed by 6 bases and V by 0 bases; bases with no gene match: 3. Looked up from germline, CDR1 is SGHRS and CDR2 is YFSETQ. The CDR3 extends over 14 amino acids. The CDR3 spells CASSLGGTGHGYTF. As DNA, the CDR3 is TGCGCCAGCAGCTTGGGGGGGACAGGGCATGGCTACACCTTC.

This clone was seen once. The chain recombines TRBV6-5 with TRBJ2-5; no reliable D call. The CDR3 totals 11 residues. The V end was cut by 8 bases, the J end by 2 bases, with 6 bases between. Germline V CDR1 and CDR2: MNHEY, SVGAGI. The CDR3 DNA follows: TGTGCCAGCGGTCAACAAGAGACCCAGTACTTC. It is translated as CASGQQETQYF.

This clone occurred a few times. The chain employs TRBV4-3 and TRBJ1-2; 10 bases are shared with TRBD1. V was clipped by 4 bases and J by 0 bases; unmatched bases: 5. Germline V gene data show CDR1 as LGHNA and CDR2 as YSLEER. This CDR3 has 16 residues. The CDR3 DNA reads TGCGCCAGCAGCCGGGACAGGGGAGACGCTAACTATGGCTACACCTTC. Protein: CASSRDRGDANYGYTF.

The chain joins TRBV5-6 to TRBJ2-1; 10 nucleotides align to TRBD2. Trimming cost V 4 bases and J 4 bases; bases outside gene matches: 5. CDR1 and CDR2 (germline): SGHDT, YYEEEE. This CDR3 comprises 15 residues. The DNA of the CDR3 is TGTGCCAGCAGCCCAAGGACTAGCGGTTACAATGAGCAGTTCTTC. Translation gives CASSPRTSGYNEQFF.

The DNA of the CDR3 is TGCGCCAGCAGCTCTAGCGGATACAATGAGCAGTTCTTC. Translated, it gives CASSSSGYNEQFF. The rearrangement links TRBV5-1 to TRBJ2-1, with TRBD2 matching 7 bases. CDR1 and CDR2 (germline): SGHRS, YFSETQ. CDR3 length: 13 amino acids. The V gene end was trimmed by 3 bases and the J gene end by 4 bases; junction bases not matched to a gene: 1.

The chain couples TRBV19 to TRBJ1-1; a weak D match, TRBD1 (6 bases). This CDR3 spans 14 amino acids. The ends were cut back, 6 bases at V and 3 bases at J, with 14 bases in the middle. Germline V CDR1 and CDR2: LNHDA, SQIVND (reference sequence). CDR3 nucleotides: TGTGCCAGTAGCACAGGGTTTAGGGACACTGAAGCTTTCTTT. The encoded protein is CASSTGFRDTEAFF.

Here the CDR3 DNA reads TGTGCCAGCAGTTCCACCGGGACCTTGACCTACGAGCAGTACTTC. Its translation is CASSSTGTLTYEQYF. The chain has TRBV28 and TRBJ2-7; D possibly matches TRBD1 or TRBD2 (5 bases each). This CDR3 is built from 15 residues. Germline V gene lookup returns CDR1 MDHEN and CDR2 SYDVKM. Between the trimmed V and J ends, which lost 4 bases and 2 bases, there was a span of 15 bases.

This clone was found once. The chain combines TRBV5-1 with TRBJ2-7; maybe TRBD2 (6 bases). V gave up 0 bases and J gave up 3 bases, with 7 bases separating them. The CDR3 totals 13 residues. The germline CDR1 and CDR2 sequences are SGHRS and YFSETQ. The CDR3, as DNA: TGCGCCAGCAGCTTGGCGGAGGGCTACGAGCAGTACTTC. Encoded protein: CASSLAEGYEQYF.

This chain links TRBV6-6 with TRBJ1-5; TRBD1 matches at 8 bases. Germline V gene lookup returns CDR1 MNHNY and CDR2 SVGAGI (reference sequence). Trimming cost V 6 bases and J 4 bases; bases outside gene matches: 8. This CDR3 has 15 amino acids. DNA of the CDR3: TGTGCCAGCAGACCCCTCAGACAGGGGAATCAGCCCCAGCATTTT. This encodes CASRPLRQGNQPQHF.

This chain links TRBV21-1 with TRBJ2-7; the listed D gene, TRBD1, was not tested against the DNA. TRBV21-1 is tagged as a pseudogene. CDR3 length: 15 amino acids. The CDR3 nucleotides read TGTGCCAGCAGCAAAGGGGTAGCAGGGGAATGCGAGCAGTACTTC. This sequence encodes CASSKGVAGECEQYF.

The gene calls are TRBV23-1 and TRBJ2-7; 7 bases line up with TRBD1. TRBV23-1 falls under the ORF class, with uncertain function. The CDR3 has 13 amino acids. Trimming took 8 bases from V and 5 from J; bases not matched to a gene: 9. The DNA of the CDR3 is TGCGCCAGCGGACACCGGGACAGTAACGAGCAGTACTTC. The encoded protein is CASGHRDSNEQYF.

In this sample, this clone turned up once. The rearrangement joins TRBV4-1 to TRBJ1-4, with D possibly matching TRBD1 (5 bases). CDR1 MGHRA and CDR2 YSYEKL come from the germline V gene. CDR3 length: 14 amino acids. Trimming shortened V by 1 base and J by 12 bases, and 15 bases separated the two germline ends. The CDR3 bases are TGCGCCAGCAGCCAAGTACAAGCGGGGCAGGAACTGTTTTTT. It codes for CASSQVQAGQELFF.

The V and J genes are TRBV5-1 and TRBJ2-7, with 8 bases matching TRBD1. Trimming at V came to 2 bases and at J to 2 bases, leaving 12 bases not matched to a gene. CDR1 is SGHRS and CDR2 is YFSETQ in the germline V gene. The CDR3 is 17 amino acids. CDR3 nucleotides: TGCGCCAGCAGCTTCAGCCTAAGGACAGGGATGGCCTACGAGCAGTACTTC. Amino acids: CASSFSLRTGMAYEQYF.

This clone was seen a handful of times. V gene TRBV28 combines with J gene TRBJ2-7; D is unresolved. The CDR3 sequence is 13 residues long. The germline V and J ends were trimmed by 3 bases and 3 bases, with 9 bases remaining between them. The V gene's germline CDR1 is MDHEN and CDR2 SYDVKM. Written as DNA, the CDR3 is TGTGCCAGCAGTTTGGGTCAAAACTACGAGCAGTACTTC. Its translation: CASSLGQNYEQYF.

This clone was detected once. The chain employs TRBV4-1 and TRBJ1-2; D is unresolved. This CDR3 contains 16 residues. Germline-derived CDR1 and CDR2 are MGHRA and YSYEKL. Deletions cut 5 bases from V and 0 bases from J, with 16 bases between. This CDR3 reads CASSGVSTAANYGYTF. The CDR3 nucleotides are TGCGCCAGCAGCGGAGTATCAACAGCTGCTAACTATGGCTACACCTTC.

This rearrangement joins TRBV3-1 (or the pseudogene TRBV3-2) to TRBJ2-3; 10 bases are a match to TRBD2. Germline CDR1 LGHDT, CDR2 YNNKEL (reference sequence). Trimming removed 0 bases from V and 4 bases from J; junction bases left unmatched: 1. The CDR3 is made up of 15 amino acids. CDR3 in DNA: TGTGCCAGCAGCCAAGATAGCGGGAGGTCAGATACGCAGTATTTT. Translated, it gives CASSQDSGRSDTQYF.